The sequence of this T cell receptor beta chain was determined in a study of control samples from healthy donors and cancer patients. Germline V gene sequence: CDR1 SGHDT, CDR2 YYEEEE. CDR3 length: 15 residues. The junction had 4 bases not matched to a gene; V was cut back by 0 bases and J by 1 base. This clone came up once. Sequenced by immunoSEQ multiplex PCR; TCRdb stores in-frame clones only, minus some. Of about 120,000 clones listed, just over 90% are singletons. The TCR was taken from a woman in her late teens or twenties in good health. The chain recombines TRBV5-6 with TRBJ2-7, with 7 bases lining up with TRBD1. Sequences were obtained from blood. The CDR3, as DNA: TGTGCCAGCAGCTTGGCATGGGACAGATCCTACGAGCAGTACTTC. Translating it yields CASSLAWDRSYEQYF.